One sample yielded the 6 T cell receptor beta chains listed below, sequenced in a study of shared clonotypes between healthy human individuals. The protocol was immunoSEQ multiplex PCR, while the TCRdb copy is restricted to in-frame clones and leaves out a portion. Among about 2.3 million clones listed, 92% were seen once. Sequencing was carried out using naive CD4+ T cells from PBMCs. Subset denoted: CD45RA+ positively selected. All receptors derive from a man aged 18 to 29 in good health. Some clones in this sample may be carry-over from other donors' samples.

This rearrangement joins TRBV25-1 to TRBJ2-3; D might be TRBD2 (5 bases). Between the trimmed V and J ends, which lost 7 bases and 0 bases, there was a span of 14 bases. The CDR3 spans 15 residues. Germline CDR1 reads MGHDK; CDR2 reads SYGVNS. CDR3 sequence: CASIELGRSTDTQYF. CDR3 nucleotide sequence: TGTGCCAGCATTGAGTTGGGGAGAAGCACAGATACGCAGTATTTT. Together with reference TRBV25-1 and TRBJ2-3, the CDR3 gives the full variable domain: EADIYQTPRYLVIGTGKKITLECSQTMGHDKMYWYQQDPGMELHLIHYSYGVNSTEKGDLSSESTVSRIRTEHFPLTLESARPSHTSQYLCASIELGRSTDTQYFGPGTRLTVL.

In its sample, this clone was seen once. The gene calls are TRBV28 and TRBJ2-2, with D maybe TRBD1 (6 bases). The CDR3 covers 13 residues. Trimming took 6 bases from V and 6 from J, leaving 11 bases between them. Germline V gene data show CDR1 as MDHEN and CDR2 as SYDVKM. In DNA, the CDR3 is TGTGCCAGCAGACCTGACAGGTCCGGGGAGCTGTTTTTT. It codes for CASRPDRSGELFF.

CDR3 protein: CASSQRSLNYEQYF. The CDR3 nucleotides read TGTGCCAGCAGCCAGCGGTCCTTAAACTACGAGCAGTACTTC. The chain has TRBV5-6 and TRBJ2-7; TRBD2 is a possible D gene (5 bases). Germline loops: CDR1 SGHDT, CDR2 YYEEEE. The CDR3 runs 14 residues. Trimming pared 4 bases from V and 3 bases from J, leaving 14 bases between.

CDR3 sequence (DNA): TGTGCCTGGAGTGTAGGGACAGGGGGAAACTATGGCTACACCTTC. Its translation: CAWSVGTGGNYGYTF. The chain couples TRBV30 to TRBJ1-2, with 11 bases identical to TRBD1. The CDR3 covers 15 residues. J gave up 2 bases and V 0 bases, and 2 bases lay outside the gene matches. Germline V gene sequence: CDR1 GTSNPN, CDR2 SVGIG (reference sequence).

This chain links TRBV4-3 with TRBJ2-3; no clear D gene. CDR3 size: 14 residues. Looked up from germline, CDR1 is LGHNA and CDR2 is YSLEER. V lost 0 bases, J lost 4 bases, and 8 bases lay in between. The DNA for the CDR3 is TGCGCCAGCAGCCAAGACAGGCCCCCAGATACGCAGTATTTT. This sequence encodes CASSQDRPPDTQYF.

J is TRBJ2-1 and V is TRBV5-1; 13 bases are shared with TRBD2. Germline CDR1 is SGHRS and CDR2 is YFSETQ. With V trimmed by 2 bases and J by 8 bases, 7 bases remained unmatched. The CDR3 consists of 16 residues. CDR3 region: CASSFTGTSGIDEQFF. CDR3 in DNA: TGCGCCAGCAGCTTCACCGGGACTAGCGGGATAGATGAGCAGTTCTTC.